This paragraph reports one T cell receptor (beta chain). This entry belongs to a study of neoadjuvant anti-PD-1 for oral cavity cancer. Study as a whole: Patients without progression got a fourth dose around day 43.

PBMC libraries mostly used around 500 ng of input genomic DNA, with six replicates per sample. Clones were read by immunoSEQ multiplex PCR, and TCRdb kept only the in-frame ones, dropping some. The sample includes 11,000 to 15,000 clones, just over 70% seen only once; the top ten take about 3%. This material consisted of PBMCs, taken before nivolumab (anti-PD-1) treatment. The clonotype comes from a person between 35 and 79 years old with oral cavity squamous cell carcinoma.

For the CDR3, the DNA is TGCGCCAGCAGCTTGGGTCCTAGCGGGGGACCCTACAATGAGCAGTTCTTC. This codes for CASSLGPSGGPYNEQFF. The chain uses TRBV5-1 and TRBJ2-1, with 10 nucleotides matching TRBD2. Germline lookup yields CDR1 SGHRS and CDR2 YFSETQ. Trimming at V came to 0 bases and at J to 2 bases, leaving 5 bases not matched to a gene. The CDR3 spans 17 residues.